Sequencing of this T cell receptor beta chain was carried out in a study of beta chain features in type 1 diabetes. Study background: Researchers looked at about 110 million sorted cells across all samples. Findings and caveats of the study: All four CD4+ subsets from Type 1 diabetes patients carried moderately but significantly shorter TCRB CDR3s. The naive, central memory and Treg TCRB repertoires looked more alike in patients than they did in healthy donors.

The ends lost 7 bases at V and 6 bases at J; junction bases unmatched: 9. Germline loops: CDR1 MNHEY, CDR2 SVGAGI. This CDR3 comprises 13 residues. CD4+ naive, central memory, regulatory and stem cell-like memory subsets were isolated by sorting on CD45RO/CCR7/CD25/CD127/CD95/CD27. Expressed TCRB transcripts were sequenced, since all the RNA that had been isolated was reverse transcribed. The repertoire was sequenced with immunoSEQ multiplex PCR; TCRdb's copy has only in-frame clones and lacks some. The table includes about 370,000 clones, 8.5% to 10% detected once. Notes on this clone: Its antigen is undetermined.

The V gene is TRBV6-5, the J gene TRBJ2-7; 7 bases map to TRBD1. This TCR came from a man in his thirties or forties with type 1 diabetes. Sequencing was carried out using central memory CD4+ T cells from blood. CDR3 DNA sequence: TGTGCCAGCAACCGACAGGGAAGATCCGAGCAGTACTTC. Translated, it gives CASNRQGRSEQYF.